These 3 T cell receptor beta chains were all obtained from the same sample, sequenced in a study of identical twins (dated by TCRdb to the mid-2010s). Preparation of the library involved 5' RACE. The sequencer was an Illumina HiSeq 2000. Using fastp trimming at Q25 and MiXCR clonotype assembly, TCRdb reanalyzed the public sequencing data and kept in-frame beta chains. Rows merge per CDR3 protein into single entries with the most common DNA and genes. Here the sample has roughly 260,000 distinct CDR3 sequences; around 15% occur a single time. The ten largest account for 8.5% to 10% of the sample. Sequenced sample: memory (CD45RO+) T cells sorted from blood. What the cell subset or site label conveys for this sample: CD45RO+ enriched T cells. The receptors come from a woman younger than 30 in good health.

This clonotype was counted only a few times. The chain recombines TRBV20-1 with TRBJ2-2; 11 bases agree with TRBD2. Germline CDR1 reads DFQATT; CDR2 reads SNEGSKA (reference sequence). The CDR3 is 13 residues long. J was trimmed by 5 bases and V by 8 bases; bases with no gene match: 4. This chain's CDR3 is CSLLAGDTGELFF. For the CDR3, the DNA is TGCAGTCTACTAGCGGGAGATACCGGGGAGCTGTTTTTT.

The chain employs TRBV5-6 and TRBJ2-5, with 8 bases aligning to TRBD2. J gave up 5 bases and V 2 bases, and 5 bases lay outside the gene matches. The CDR3 covers 14 residues. Germline CDR1 SGHDT, CDR2 YYEEEE. The CDR3 DNA reads TGTGCCAGCAGCTTTGGCGGGGGGAGGGAGACCCAGTACTTC. Protein sequence: CASSFGGGRETQYF.

The V gene is TRBV20-1, the J gene TRBJ1-5; 9 positions match TRBD1. This CDR3 region has 13 residues. V lost 3 bases to trimming and J lost 7 bases; unmatched junction nucleotides: 4. CDR1 and CDR2 from the germline V gene are DFQATT and SNEGSKA (reference sequence). DNA of the CDR3: TGCAGTGCTAGCGGACAGGGGTGGCAGCCCCAGCATTTT. The encoded protein is CSASGQGWQPQHF.